This T cell receptor (beta chain) originates from a study of blood T cell repertoires in COVID-19 (TCRdb year 2020). Turning to the overall study: Collaborator samples came from the United States, Italy and Spain and covered acute and convalescent phases of COVID-19. The material from the prospective study consisted of cDNA or gDNA derived from T cells, B-cell-depleted T cells, or PBMCs. Deeply sampled blood TCRbeta repertoires from subjects exposed to, actively infected with, or recovered from COVID-19 were included in the dataset. The repertoires were released in a freely available public database meant as a resource for research on the immune response to SARS-CoV-2. The samples were drawn from two sources: the first 160 participants of the ongoing ImmuneRACE study, and 1,254 subjects contributed by 6 global collaborators. Sample metadata almost always included a de-identified subject ID, COVID-19 status, age in years and sex. HLA class I and class II types, where available, came from metadata supplied by the sample provider rather than from assay-based typing.

TCRbeta CDR3 regions were amplified from genomic DNA by means of the immunoSEQ Assay, a bias-controlled multiplex PCR. Regarding the original processing steps: The number of nucleated cells in each sample was estimated by amplification of reference gene primers within the assay. To quantify the absolute abundance of each unique TCRbeta CDR3 rearrangement, sequence reads were collapsed and filtered. For each sample, productive Simpson clonality was calculated as the square root of Simpson's diversity index over productive rearrangements. The table was pulled from immuneACCESS by TCRdb, which kept in-frame rearrangements only. Such tables lose some clones; where checked, under half of the loss comes from unresolved V genes, and the rest has no known cause. Clone size and the V and J calls come from that table; the DNA yielded D and trimming. The sample data list roughly 180,000 clones, and approximately 87% of these were observed just once. The biggest ten clones account for approximately 4.7% of the sample.

The paper's findings and limits, for the study overall: How much clinical and demographic metadata was included differed by source and by participant, and the metadata was provided uncurated.

Enrolling through a virtual design, the prospective study's participants ranged in age from roughly 18 to 100 years and lived across 20 to 25 United States geographic areas. In the prospective study, participants were assigned to cohorts based on the clinical history participants reported in a screening survey and a study questionnaire. Recovered participants in ImmuneRACE Cohort 3 were defined as having two consecutive negative NP/OP PCR tests, clearance from a healthcare professional, or resolution of symptoms. In the prospective study, whole blood, serum and a nasopharyngeal or oropharyngeal swab were collected from each participant by mobile phlebotomists. Over a roughly 2-month period, participants in the prospective study had the option of providing additional blood draws and questionnaires. Blood samples from the prospective study were shipped frozen or at room temperature prior to DNA extraction.

V loses 5 bases at its end and J loses 5 bases; junction bases beyond the gene matches: 5. The germline V gene supplies CDR1 SQVTM and CDR2 ANQGSEA. From the cysteine through the phenylalanine, the CDR3 covers 12 amino acids. The CDR3 DNA has 36 bases and is translated from base 1. To note about this clone: Its antigen remains unidentified. Base qualities are missing; no much larger clone stands one base away.

Recombination connected TRBV29-1 to TRBJ1-1; the junction holds 7 bases that match TRBD1. The clonotype originates from a woman aged 50 to 65 who had recovered from COVID-19. Specimen: PBMCs or T cells enriched from blood (not recorded which). The DNA is as follows: TGCAGCGTTAGGACAGGTTTGACTGAAGCTTTCTTT. Its product reads: CSVRTGLTEAFF.